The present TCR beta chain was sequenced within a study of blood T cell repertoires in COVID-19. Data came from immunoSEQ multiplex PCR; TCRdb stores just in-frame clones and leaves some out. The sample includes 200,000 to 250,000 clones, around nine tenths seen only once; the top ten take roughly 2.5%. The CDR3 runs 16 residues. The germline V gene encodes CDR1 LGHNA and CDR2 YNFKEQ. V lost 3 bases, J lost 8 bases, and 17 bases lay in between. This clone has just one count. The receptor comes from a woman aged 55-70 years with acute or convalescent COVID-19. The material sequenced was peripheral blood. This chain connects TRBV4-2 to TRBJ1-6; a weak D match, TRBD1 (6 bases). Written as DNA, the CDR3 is TGTGCCAGCAGCCACCTTGGAGGACAGCTTGATTCACCCCTCCACTTT. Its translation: CASSHLGGQLDSPLHF.